Below, 20 T cell receptor beta chains from the same sample are listed, as sequenced in a study of T cell responses to AZD1222 COVID-19 vaccine. Some clones are missing from TCRdb's copy, which holds only in-frame ones; the method was immunoSEQ multiplex PCR. This sample has some 84,000 clones; approximately 86% occur once, and the top ten carry about 7.7%. Sample: peripheral blood, taken on day 0 of AZD1222 vaccination. The receptor set was obtained from an adult in good health.

The genes are TRBV7-8 and TRBJ1-3; 7 positions agree with TRBD1. V lost 5 bases to trimming and J lost 0 bases; unmatched junction nucleotides: 1. Germline V gene lookup returns CDR1 SGHVS and CDR2 FQNEAQ. The CDR3 spans 14 residues. DNA of the CDR3: TGTGCCAGCAGCAACAGGGGCTCTGGAAACACCATATATTTT. This encodes CASSNRGSGNTIYF.

The chain employs TRBV19 and TRBJ1-2, with 7 nucleotides matching TRBD1. The CDR3 length is 14 residues. Germline CDR1 and CDR2: LNHDA and SQIVND (reference sequence). V was pared by 11 bases and J by 5 bases, with 14 bases of the junction left unmatched. CDR3 amino acids: CAARSRGQVYGYTF. The CDR3 nucleotides read TGTGCCGCCCGATCGAGGGGGCAGGTGTATGGCTACACCTTC.

This clone has only a few counts. V is TRBV7-9 and J is TRBJ2-7; TRBD1 might be the D (6 bases). Trimming removed 5 bases from V and 1 base from J, with 18 bases in between. CDR3 length: 16 amino acids. Germline loops: CDR1 SEHNR, CDR2 FQNEAQ (reference sequence). DNA for the CDR3: TGTGCCAGCAGCCCCCCCTCAGGGGAAGGTTCCTACGAGCAGTACTTC. Encoded protein: CASSPPSGEGSYEQYF.

The chain links TRBV29-1 to TRBJ2-1, with 10 bases aligning to TRBD1. CDR1 is SQVTM and CDR2 is ANQGSEA in the germline V gene. The CDR3 length is 13 residues. The junction had 4 bases not matched to a gene; V was cut back by 7 bases and J by 4 bases. DNA for the CDR3: TGCAGCGATTGGACAGGGGGGTACAATGAGCAGTTCTTC. Protein sequence: CSDWTGGYNEQFF.

In this sample, this clone turned up a few times. The J gene is TRBJ2-2, the V gene TRBV19; D uncertain. Germline V gene sequence: CDR1 LNHDA, CDR2 SQIVND (reference sequence). Trimming took 4 bases from V and 5 from J, leaving 5 bases between them. This CDR3 region has 12 residues. The CDR3 loop reads CASSTGTGELFF. CDR3 in DNA: TGTGCCAGTAGTACTGGAACCGGGGAGCTGTTTTTT.

This chain links TRBV29-1 with TRBJ1-3; maybe TRBD1 (5 bases). The germline CDR1 and CDR2 sequences are SQVTM and ANQGSEA. The CDR3 is made up of 13 amino acids. V dropped 6 bases and J dropped 4 bases, with 13 bases sitting between them. As DNA, the CDR3 is TGCAGCGTCCATCGGGGGTCCGGAAACACCATATATTTT. This codes for CSVHRGSGNTIYF. The whole variable domain, remainder taken from reference TRBV29-1 and TRBJ1-3, is SAVISQKPSRDICQRGTSLTIQCQVDSQVTMMFWYRQQPGQSLTLIATANQGSEATYESGFVIDKFPISRPNLTFSTLTVSNMSPEDSSIYLCSVHRGSGNTIYFGEGSWLTVV.

The chain is built from TRBV5-1 and TRBJ1-1; D gene ambiguous. The CDR3 contains 14 residues. V gave up 4 bases and J gave up 1 base, with 11 bases separating them. The germline gives CDR1 SGHRS, CDR2 YFSETQ. The CDR3 DNA reads as TGCGCCAGCAGCCCTGGTCGGCAGAACACTGAAGCTTTCTTT. This encodes CASSPGRQNTEAFF.

The chain employs TRBV7-3 and TRBJ2-1; 9 bases agree with TRBD1. V shed 1 base, J shed 9 bases, and the junction held 7 bases outside the gene matches. The germline gives CDR1 SGHTA, CDR2 FQGTGA. There are 15 residues in the CDR3. CDR3 in amino acids: CASSLNRGLFGEQFF. CDR3 DNA: TGTGCCAGCAGCTTAAACAGGGGGCTTTTTGGTGAGCAGTTCTTC.

The rearrangement joins TRBV6-5 to TRBJ2-2, with D unclear. V shed 0 bases and J shed 1 base, with 9 bases lying between them. The CDR3 extends over 16 amino acids. CDR1 MNHEY and CDR2 SVGAGI come from the germline V gene. CDR3 amino acids: CASSYSPSMNTGELFF. The CDR3 nucleotides read TGTGCCAGCAGTTACTCGCCTTCGATGAACACCGGGGAGCTGTTTTTT.

The V gene is TRBV10-3, the J gene TRBJ2-5; D possibly corresponds to TRBD2 (6 bases). CDR1 and CDR2 (germline): ENHRY, SYGVKD. Trimming removed 0 bases from V and 4 bases from J, with 9 bases in between. The CDR3 is made up of 14 amino acids. In DNA, the CDR3 is TGTGCCATCAGTGAGTCGCGGGGCCCAGAGACCCAGTACTTC. Its protein product is CAISESRGPETQYF.

CDR3 DNA sequence: TGTGCCAGCAGCTCCGGGCTAGGGGTAAGCTCCTACAATGAGCAGTTCTTC. Translated, it gives CASSSGLGVSSYNEQFF. The chain links TRBV7-8 to TRBJ2-1; D might be TRBD1 (5 bases). The CDR3 spans 17 residues. Germline CDR1 and CDR2: SGHVS and FQNEAQ. V lost 4 bases, J lost 0 bases, and 16 bases lay in between.

The chain carries TRBV7-9 and TRBJ2-7; 9 bases match TRBD2. Germline V lookup: CDR1 SEHNR, CDR2 FQNEAQ (reference sequence). This CDR3 is built from 15 residues. The V and J ends lost 6 bases and 4 bases, in that order; junction bases with no gene match: 10. For the CDR3, the DNA is TGTGCCAGCAGACCAGCGCTAGCGGGACAGTACGAGCAGTACTTC. Its protein product is CASRPALAGQYEQYF. Looking up the rest from reference TRBV7-9 and TRBJ2-7 gives the full variable domain: DTGVSQNPRHKITKRGQNVTFRCDPISEHNRLYWYRQTLGQGPEFLTYFQNEAQLEKSRLLSDRFSAERPKGSFSTLEIQRTEQGDSAMYLCASRPALAGQYEQYFGPGTRLTVT.

The J gene is TRBJ2-1, the V gene TRBV7-2, with TRBD2 matching 10 bases. Germline lookup yields CDR1 SGHTA and CDR2 FQGNSA. The V segment lost 5 bases and the J segment 0 bases; nucleotides outside the gene matches: 7. The CDR3 runs 17 residues. CDR3 DNA: TGTGCCAGCAGCGTCACTAGCGGGGCAAGCTCCTACAATGAGCAGTTCTTC. This translates into CASSVTSGASSYNEQFF.

V gene TRBV6-5 combines with J gene TRBJ1-2, with a possible D match to TRBD1 (5 bases). Trimming removed 2 bases at V and 5 bases at J, with 12 bases between. Germline loops: CDR1 MNHEY, CDR2 SVGAGI. The CDR3 contains 14 residues. The CDR3 protein is CASSYGEGLYGYTF. CDR3 nucleotide sequence: TGTGCCAGCAGTTACGGGGAGGGGTTATATGGCTACACCTTC.

The gene calls are TRBV7-5 and TRBJ2-5; the tabulated D call, TRBD1, remains unverified against the DNA. TRBV7-5 is marked as a pseudogene. This CDR3 is 15 amino acids long. As DNA, the CDR3 is TGTGTCAGAAGCTTAGTGTCTCAGGGTAGCGAGACCCAGTACTTC. This translates into CVRSLVSQGSETQYF.

CDR3: CASSLGGTGTDTQYF. CDR3 DNA: TGTGCCAGCAGTTTAGGAGGGACTGGGACAGATACGCAGTATTTT. The chain joins TRBV28 to TRBJ2-3; D is possibly TRBD2 (6 bases). This CDR3 contains 15 residues. The germline V and J ends were trimmed by 2 bases and 3 bases, with 12 bases remaining between them. Germline CDR1 MDHEN, CDR2 SYDVKM. The full variable domain, rest sourced from reference TRBV28 and TRBJ2-3, is DVKVTQSSRYLVKRTGEKVFLECVQDMDHENMFWYRQDPGLGLRLIYFSYDVKMKEKGDIPEGYSVSREKKERFSLILESASTNQTSMYLCASSLGGTGTDTQYFGPGTRLTVL.

The CDR3 DNA is TGTGCCAGCAGCTCCAACCTCCTATCTTGGGGTTACGAGCAGTACTTC. Encoded protein: CASSSNLLSWGYEQYF. The chain recombines TRBV11-2 with TRBJ2-7; D ambiguous. Trimming stripped 4 bases from V and 4 bases from J, with 20 bases between. The germline CDR1 and CDR2 sequences are SGHAT and FQNNGV. CDR3 size: 16 residues.

The J gene is TRBJ2-5, the V gene TRBV3-1 (or the pseudogene TRBV3-2), with 8 bases identical to TRBD2. CDR3 size: 15 residues. Germline lookup yields CDR1 LGHDT and CDR2 YNNKEL (reference sequence). The V segment lost 5 bases and the J segment 5 bases; nucleotides outside the gene matches: 10. The CDR3 is CASSETSVKAETQYF. The CDR3 nucleotides read TGTGCCAGCAGCGAGACTAGCGTAAAGGCCGAGACCCAGTACTTC.

This clone showed up just once. The V and J genes are TRBV29-1 and TRBJ2-7, with D uncertain. The CDR3 is 12 amino acids. Germline CDR1 SQVTM, CDR2 ANQGSEA. V was pared by 5 bases and J by 0 bases, with 8 bases between. The CDR3 sequence: CSVRSSSYEQYF. The CDR3 region has the DNA TGCAGCGTTAGGTCCAGCTCCTACGAGCAGTACTTC.

The V call is TRBV7-9, the J call TRBJ1-2; D remains ambiguous. V lost 5 bases to trimming and J lost 5 bases, with 9 bases between them. Germline lookup yields CDR1 SEHNR and CDR2 FQNEAQ (reference sequence). The CDR3 contains 12 residues. This CDR3 reads CASSPGSYGYTF. The CDR3 DNA sequence: TGTGCCAGCAGCCCCGGCTCTTATGGCTACACCTTC. The full variable domain, rest sourced from reference TRBV7-9 and TRBJ1-2, is DTGVSQNPRHKITKRGQNVTFRCDPISEHNRLYWYRQTLGQGPEFLTYFQNEAQLEKSRLLSDRFSAERPKGSFSTLEIQRTEQGDSAMYLCASSPGSYGYTFGSGTRLTVV.